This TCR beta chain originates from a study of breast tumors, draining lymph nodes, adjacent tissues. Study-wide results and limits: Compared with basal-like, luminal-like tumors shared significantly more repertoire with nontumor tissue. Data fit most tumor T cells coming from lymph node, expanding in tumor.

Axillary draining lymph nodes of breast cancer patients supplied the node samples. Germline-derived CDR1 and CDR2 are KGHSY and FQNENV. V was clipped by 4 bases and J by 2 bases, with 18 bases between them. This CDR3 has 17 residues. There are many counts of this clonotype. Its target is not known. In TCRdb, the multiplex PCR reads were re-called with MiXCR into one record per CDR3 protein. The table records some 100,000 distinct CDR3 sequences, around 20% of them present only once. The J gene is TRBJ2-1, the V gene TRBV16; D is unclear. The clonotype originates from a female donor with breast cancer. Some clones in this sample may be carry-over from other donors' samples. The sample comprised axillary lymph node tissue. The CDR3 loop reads CASSRQLQPKPYNEQFF. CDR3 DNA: TGTGCCAGCAGCCGACAACTGCAACCCAAGCCCTACAATGAGCAGTTCTTC.